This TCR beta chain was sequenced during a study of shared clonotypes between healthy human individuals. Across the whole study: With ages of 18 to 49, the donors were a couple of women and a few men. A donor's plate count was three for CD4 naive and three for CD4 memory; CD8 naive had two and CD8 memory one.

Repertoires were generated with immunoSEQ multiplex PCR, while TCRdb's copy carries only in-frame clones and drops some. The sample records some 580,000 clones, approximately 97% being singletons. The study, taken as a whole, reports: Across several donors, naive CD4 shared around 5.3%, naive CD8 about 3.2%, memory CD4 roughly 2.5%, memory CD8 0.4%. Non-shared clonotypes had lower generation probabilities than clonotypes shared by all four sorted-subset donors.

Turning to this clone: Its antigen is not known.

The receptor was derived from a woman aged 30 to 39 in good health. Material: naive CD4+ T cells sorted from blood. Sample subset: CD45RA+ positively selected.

The CDR3 spells CASSLSPGQGVSGYTF. The DNA for the CDR3 is TGTGCCAGCAGTTTGAGTCCGGGACAGGGGGTATCTGGCTACACCTTC. The V call is TRBV27, the J call TRBJ1-2; 11 bases map to TRBD1. The CDR3 is 16 residues long. Germline V CDR1 and CDR2: MNHEY, SMNVEV (reference sequence). V lost 3 bases to trimming and J lost 7 bases; unmatched junction nucleotides: 10.